This T cell receptor beta chain was captured in a study of T-cell memory formation after mild COVID-19. Study-wide findings and caveats: Shrinking CD4+ clones were chiefly CM and EM; CD8+ ones were chiefly EMRA.

Points on this clonotype: As yet, its antigen is unknown.

TCRdb ran MiXCR on the 5' RACE reads and lists one entry per CDR3 protein. This sample carries tens of thousands of distinct CDR3 sequences, about 6.1% of them seen once, and the ten largest clones take 0.81%. This TCR derives from an adult who had mild COVID-19 (a few samples of this study predate the infection). Cell type and time point are not known. The sequencing sample was made of PBMCs or a T cell subset sorted from them (not recorded which).

The CDR3 nucleotides read TGTGCCAGCAGGGCTTGGAGGGTGTCCTACAATGAGCAGTTCTTC. It specifies CASRAWRVSYNEQFF. V is TRBV6-2 or TRBV6-3 and J is TRBJ2-1, with D possibly TRBD2 on 6 matching bases. Per germline, CDR1 MNHEY and CDR2 SVGEGT. V gave up 6 bases and J gave up 1 base, with 13 bases separating them. The CDR3 is 15 amino acids.